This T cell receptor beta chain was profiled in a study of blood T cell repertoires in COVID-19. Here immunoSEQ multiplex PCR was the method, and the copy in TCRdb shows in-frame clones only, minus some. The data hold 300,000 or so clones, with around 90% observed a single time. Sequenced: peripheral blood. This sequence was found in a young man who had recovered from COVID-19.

The CDR3 loop is CASSPETGGNSPLHF. The CDR3 DNA follows: TGTGCCAGCAGCCCTGAAACAGGGGGTAATTCACCCCTCCACTTT. The chain combines TRBV3-1 (or the pseudogene TRBV3-2) with TRBJ1-6; 8 nucleotides match TRBD1. CDR3 length: 15 amino acids. V was pared by 4 bases and J by 6 bases, with 5 bases of the junction left unmatched. Germline CDR1 and CDR2: LGHDT and YNNKEL (reference sequence).